These T cell receptor beta chains were read from a single sample in a study of cytomegalovirus exposure and HLA in healthy donors. Assay: immunoSEQ multiplex PCR; the TCRdb copy retains only in-frame clones and omits some. The sample lists about 110,000 clones, roughly 15% occurring once. Specimen: PBMCs. Every receptor here comes from a female donor in good health and CMV-seronegative. Each CDR3 is given with its conserved first and last residue. Fields, in order: J gene, clone size, V gene, D gene, CDR3 protein, CDR3 DNA. D genes are given only for firm matches. Where a row states a size, it is once, few, many or the class of an expanded clone; other rows omit it.

TRBJ1-1 . TRBV27 . CASSRYLRNTEAFF TGTGCCAGCAGTCGGTATTTACGGAACACTGAAGCTTTCTTT
TRBJ1-2 few TRBV5-1 . CASSFGRNYGYTF TGCGCCAGCAGCTTTGGCAGGAACTATGGCTACACCTTC
TRBJ2-2 . TRBV27 TRBD1 CASSLTDRVTGELFF TGTGCCAGCAGTCTAACTGACAGGGTCACCGGGGAGCTGTTTTTT
TRBJ1-1 . TRBV10-3 . CAISERAGGENTEAFF TGTGCCATCAGTGAAAGGGCGGGAGGGGAGAACACTGAAGCTTTCTTT
TRBJ1-5 . TRBV27 TRBD1 CASRKTGTGNQPQHF TGTGCCAGCAGAAAAACCGGGACAGGAAATCAGCCCCAGCATTTT
TRBJ2-7 few TRBV19 . CASSFTASYEQYF TGTGCCAGTAGTTTTACAGCCTCCTACGAGCAGTACTTC
TRBJ2-4 . TRBV5-4 TRBD1 CASSLAGTGARNIQYF TGTGCCAGCAGCTTGGCCGGGACAGGGGCGAGAAACATTCAGTACTTC
TRBJ2-4 . TRBV5-1 . CASSLGGEVQYF TGCGCCAGCAGCTTGGGTGGGGAGGTTCAGTACTTC
TRBJ1-2 once TRBV5-1 TRBD1 CASSLGGGTGFYLGISAGYTF TGCGCCAGCAGCTTGGGAGGTGGGACAGGTTTTTATCTGGGCATCTCTGCTGGCTACACCTTC
TRBJ1-1 . TRBV2 . CASRGGQANTEAFF TGTGCCAGCAGAGGCGGACAAGCTAACACTGAAGCTTTCTTT
TRBJ1-5 few TRBV19 TRBD1 CASSTTTGAGNQPQHF TGTGCCAGTAGTACAACGACAGGGGCTGGCAATCAGCCCCAGCATTTT
TRBJ1-2 few TRBV11-2 . CASSPHRASGYGYTF TGTGCCAGCAGCCCACACAGGGCGTCGGGCTATGGCTACACCTTC
TRBJ2-3 . TRBV7-9 . CASSLAPGGTDTQYF TGTGCCAGCAGCTTAGCGCCAGGGGGGACAGATACGCAGTATTTT
TRBJ1-2 few TRBV6-1 . CASSEARGGYTF TGTGCCAGCAGTGAAGCGCGGGGTGGCTACACCTTC
TRBJ2-1 many TRBV5-6 TRBD1 CASSLEVWTGKPGEQFF TGTGCCAGCAGCTTGGAAGTTTGGACAGGGAAACCTGGTGAGCAGTTCTTC
TRBJ1-1 few TRBV4-3 . CASSQEQGLYTEAFF TGCGCCAGCAGCCAAGAACAGGGTTTGTACACTGAAGCTTTCTTT
TRBJ1-5 . TRBV27 TRBD1 CASRLRQGINQPQHF TGTGCCAGCAGACTTCGACAGGGAATCAATCAGCCCCAGCATTTT
TRBJ2-5 . TRBV4-2 . CASSQDSELTQETQYF TGTGCCAGCAGCCAAGATTCCGAACTTACTCAAGAGACCCAGTACTTC
TRBJ1-2 . TRBV9 TRBD1 CASGEDRAINGYTF TGTGCCAGCGGCGAGGACAGGGCGATAAATGGCTACACCTTC
TRBJ2-7 . TRBV2 TRBD2 CASSIRGGNSYEQYF TGTGCCAGCAGTATTCGCGGGGGGAACTCCTACGAGCAGTACTTC
TRBJ1-3 . TRBV25-1 . CASSDNSIGNTIYF TGTGCCAGCAGTGATAACAGTATCGGAAACACCATATATTTT
TRBJ2-1 few TRBV27 TRBD2 CASSLRRGLAADNEQFF TGTGCCAGCAGTTTAAGGCGAGGACTAGCGGCAGACAATGAGCAGTTCTTC
TRBJ2-3 . TRBV30 TRBD2 CAWNSGLAGSDTQYF TGTGCCTGGAATTCAGGACTAGCGGGGTCAGATACGCAGTATTTT
TRBJ2-1 . TRBV20-1 TRBD2 CSARALAGDLF TGCAGTGCTAGGGCGCTAGCGGGAGACCTCTTC
TRBJ1-1 . TRBV6-5 TRBD1 CASRYNRGNTEAFF TGTGCCAGCAGATACAACAGGGGGAACACTGAAGCTTTCTTT
TRBJ1-2 . TRBV7-8 TRBD1 CASSLTPGGSYYGYTF TGTGCCAGCAGCTTAACCCCAGGGGGCAGCTACTATGGCTACACCTTC
TRBJ1-6 . TRBV5-1 TRBD1 CASSSGQGSSYNSPLHF TGCGCCAGCAGCAGTGGACAGGGTAGCTCCTATAATTCACCCCTCCACTTT
TRBJ2-2 few TRBV5-6 TRBD1 CASSRTGAWELFF TGTGCCAGCAGCAGAACAGGGGCTTGGGAGCTGTTTTTT
TRBJ1-3 . TRBV7-9 . CASSPRTGENTIYF TGTGCCAGCAGCCCAAGAACGGGTGAGAACACCATATATTTT
TRBJ1-5 . TRBV2 . CASSEEARVQPQHF TGTGCCAGCAGTGAAGAGGCCAGGGTTCAGCCCCAGCATTTT
TRBJ1-5 . TRBV27 . CASSLRPGRMGSNQPQHF TGTGCCAGCAGTTTACGGCCAGGGCGAATGGGAAGCAATCAGCCCCAGCATTTT
TRBJ1-2 . TRBV9 . CASSPRQSNYGYTF TGTGCCAGCAGCCCCCGACAGTCTAACTATGGCTACACCTTC
TRBJ1-2 . TRBV30 TRBD1 CAGKSGQTLNYGYTF TGTGCCGGCAAGTCGGGACAGACTCTTAACTATGGCTACACCTTC
TRBJ2-3 few TRBV28 . CASSFGPRGDTQYF TGTGCCAGCAGTTTTGGCCCGAGGGGGGATACGCAGTATTTT
TRBJ2-7 few TRBV6-5 . CASGRYGTDLREQYF TGTGCCAGCGGAAGGTACGGGACTGACCTCCGGGAGCAGTACTTC
TRBJ1-2 few TRBV28 TRBD1 CASTPDRTGGSYGYTF TGTGCCAGCACCCCCGACAGGACAGGGGGAAGTTATGGCTACACCTTC
TRBJ1-2 once TRBV10-3 . CASLEFGGRSYGYTF TGTGCCTCCTTAGAATTTGGAGGCAGATCCTATGGCTACACCTTC
TRBJ2-7 . TRBV6-5 . CASSYGGIQSEAEQYF TGTGCCAGCAGTTACGGGGGGATCCAATCCGAAGCCGAGCAGTACTTC
TRBJ2-2 few TRBV7-6 TRBD1 CASSIRQGNTGELFF TGTGCCAGCAGCATCCGACAGGGGAACACCGGGGAGCTGTTTTTT
TRBJ2-5 many TRBV4-3 TRBD2 CASSQERGGQETQYF TGCGCCAGCAGCCAAGAGCGGGGGGGGCAAGAGACCCAGTACTTC
TRBJ1-2 . TRBV7-8 TRBD1 CASSLATGSRGYTF TGTGCCAGCAGCTTAGCGACAGGGTCTCGCGGCTACACCTTC
TRBJ2-3 . TRBV4-3 . CASSQVATSTDTQYF TGCGCCAGCAGCCAAGTTGCAACTAGCACAGATACGCAGTATTTT
TRBJ2-7 . TRBV10-3 . CAISESHSSYEQYF TGTGCCATCAGTGAGTCGCACAGCTCCTACGAGCAGTACTTC
TRBJ2-5 few TRBV15 TRBD2 CATSRALAGRSTGQETQYF TGTGCCACCAGCAGAGCTTTAGCGGGGAGGTCTACGGGGCAAGAGACCCAGTACTTC
TRBJ1-1 few TRBV14 . CASSQPGTEAFF TGTGCCAGCAGCCAACCCGGGACAGAAGCTTTCTTT
TRBJ1-1 . TRBV27 TRBD1 CASSLWLPQGAFLNTEAFF TGTGCCAGCAGTTTATGGCTCCCACAGGGGGCGTTTCTGAACACTGAAGCTTTCTTT
TRBJ2-7 . TRBV19 TRBD2 CASSISGRAEQYF TGTGCCAGTAGTATTAGCGGGAGGGCCGAGCAGTACTTC
TRBJ2-5 few TRBV7-6 . CASSLRFETQYF TGTGCCAGCAGCTTACGTTTTGAGACCCAGTACTTC
TRBJ2-5 few TRBV9 . CASSVGVWGRQETQYF TGTGCCAGCAGCGTAGGAGTATGGGGGCGGCAAGAGACCCAGTACTTC
TRBJ1-1 . TRBV19 . CASTTDNTEAFF TGTGCCAGTACCACAGATAACACTGAAGCTTTCTTT
TRBJ2-7 . TRBV10-2 TRBD1 CASTMGGQANYEQYF TGCGCCAGCACAATGGGGGGACAGGCGAACTACGAGCAGTACTTC
TRBJ1-4 . TRBV15 TRBD1 CATSSYGTGVEKLFF TGTGCCACCAGCAGCTACGGGACAGGGGTTGAAAAACTGTTTTTT
TRBJ2-7 few TRBV2 TRBD2 CASLLAGYSYEQYF TGTGCCAGCCTACTAGCGGGGTACTCCTACGAGCAGTACTTC
TRBJ2-5 few TRBV6-5 . CASRKGRETQYF TGTGCCAGCAGGAAGGGGCGAGAGACCCAGTACTTC
TRBJ2-1 . TRBV2 TRBD2 CASSPTRTSGRQGEQFF TGTGCCAGCAGCCCAACTCGGACTAGCGGGAGACAGGGTGAGCAGTTCTTC
TRBJ1-2 few TRBV4-1 . CASSQEEGGGYTF TGCGCCAGCAGCCAAGAGGAGGGTGGTGGCTACACCTTC
TRBJ2-3 . TRBV2 TRBD2 CASSPGGPGTDTQYF TGTGCCAGCAGTCCGGGGGGGCCGGGCACAGATACGCAGTATTTT